These T cell receptor beta chains were read from a single sample in a study of T cell responses to AZD1222 COVID-19 vaccine. Method: immunoSEQ multiplex PCR; TCRdb's copy keeps in-frame clones and lacks some. The sample records roughly 140,000 clones, 85% to 95% being singletons. The material was peripheral blood, obtained on day 0 of AZD1222 vaccination. The source of these receptors is an adult in good health. Each CDR3 is given with its conserved first and last residue. D genes are given only for firm matches. The size field is filled for only some rows; it gives once, few, many or a size class.

V	J	D	size	CDR3	DNA
TRBV19	TRBJ2-2	NA	NA	CASSWRTGELFF	TGTGCCAGTAGTTGGAGAACCGGGGAGCTGTTTTTT
TRBV3-1/TRBV3-2	TRBJ2-3	NA	NA	CASSQGSIGADTQYF	TGTGCCAGCAGCCAAGGTTCGATAGGGGCAGATACGCAGTATTTT
TRBV18	TRBJ2-1	TRBD2	NA	CASSPDPGLAGPLNEQFF	TGTGCCAGCTCACCAGACCCGGGACTAGCGGGGCCCCTCAATGAGCAGTTCTTC
TRBV10-2	TRBJ2-2	NA	many	CASSEFGWSGELFF	TGCGCCAGCAGTGAATTTGGCTGGTCCGGGGAGCTGTTTTTT
TRBV6-4	TRBJ1-5	TRBD1	NA	CASEAATFRGLVPNQPQHF	TGTGCCAGTGAGGCGGCGACCTTTAGGGGGCTGGTTCCCAATCAGCCCCAGCATTTT
TRBV27	TRBJ2-1	TRBD2	NA	CASRSQGTSFYNEQFF	TGTGCCAGCAGATCCCAAGGGACTAGCTTCTACAATGAGCAGTTCTTC
TRBV7-9	TRBJ2-2	NA	NA	CASSLFSPGELFF	TGTGCCAGCAGCTTATTTAGCCCCGGGGAGCTGTTTTTT
TRBV18	TRBJ2-7	TRBD1	NA	CASSPRDSSYEQYF	TGTGCCAGCTCACCAAGGGACAGCTCCTACGAGCAGTACTTC
TRBV7-9	TRBJ1-4	TRBD1	NA	CASTGTGGHEKLFF	TGTGCCAGCACCGGGACAGGGGGGCATGAAAAACTGTTTTTT
TRBV3-1/TRBV3-2	TRBJ2-2	NA	NA	CASSQFTSGELFF	TGTGCCAGCAGCCAATTCACGTCCGGGGAGCTGTTTTTT
TRBV7-5	TRBJ1-2	NA	NA	CVRSSNWGTSNYGYTF	TGTGTCAGAAGCTCGAATTGGGGTACCTCTAACTATGGCTACACCTTC